This is a list of T cell receptor beta chains from one sample in a study of blood T cell repertoires in COVID-19. Measured with immunoSEQ multiplex PCR; TCRdb has only the in-frame clones, and not every one. Among 450,000 to 500,000 clones listed, 80% to 90% were seen once. The specimen sequenced was peripheral blood. The origin of the receptors is a human donor in a cohort sampled during active COVID-19. CDR3s leave out the opening cysteine and the closing phenylalanine or tryptophan.

J | V | CDR3
TRBJ2-7 | TRBV5-1 | ASSLDRATYEQY
TRBJ2-3 | TRBV15 | ATSRAAVTDTQY
TRBJ1-5 | TRBV30 | AWSPPRQVLSNQPQH
TRBJ2-7 | TRBV5-3 | ARSKAFPGEPSYEQY
TRBJ2-3 | TRBV27 | ASSNGLGGADTQY
TRBJ1-3 | TRBV11-2 | ASSLVRGTFGNTIY
TRBJ1-1 | TRBV5-6 | ASSPDIGTEAF
TRBJ1-2 | TRBV28 | ASSLIGGRGWGGYT
TRBJ1-1 | TRBV2 | ASRTGGNTEAF
TRBJ1-1 | TRBV4-2 | ASSQGAGVDSEAF